This TCR beta chain was identified during a study of OX40 agonist ivuxolimab in advanced cancers. Study-wide results and caveats: Some nonresponders also had low normalized T-cell clonal expansion. Partial responders treated at 0.1-3.0 mg/kg exhibited clonal expansion among the lowest measured. CD8+ T cells averaged more expanded clones than CD4+.

As for this clone: Its antigen remains unidentified.

Germline-derived CDR1 and CDR2 are SGHAT and FQNNGV. There are 13 residues in the CDR3. V gave up 0 bases and J gave up 11 bases, with 12 bases separating them. Autoimmune disease history or systemic immunosuppression led to patients being barred. Method: immunoSEQ multiplex PCR; TCRdb's copy keeps in-frame clones and lacks some. The table has 72,000 or so clones, around 87% seen once. Sequencing used CD4+ or CD8+ T cells sorted from blood, obtained in a trial of the OX40 agonist ivuxolimab. The chain recombines TRBV11-2 with TRBJ2-3, with unresolved D. The sequence came from an adult with an advanced solid tumor such as melanoma, head and neck, liver or kidney cancer. The CDR3 nucleotides are TGTGCCAGCAGCTTAGATCGTAAGTCGGTGCAGTATTTT. As protein: CASSLDRKSVQYF.